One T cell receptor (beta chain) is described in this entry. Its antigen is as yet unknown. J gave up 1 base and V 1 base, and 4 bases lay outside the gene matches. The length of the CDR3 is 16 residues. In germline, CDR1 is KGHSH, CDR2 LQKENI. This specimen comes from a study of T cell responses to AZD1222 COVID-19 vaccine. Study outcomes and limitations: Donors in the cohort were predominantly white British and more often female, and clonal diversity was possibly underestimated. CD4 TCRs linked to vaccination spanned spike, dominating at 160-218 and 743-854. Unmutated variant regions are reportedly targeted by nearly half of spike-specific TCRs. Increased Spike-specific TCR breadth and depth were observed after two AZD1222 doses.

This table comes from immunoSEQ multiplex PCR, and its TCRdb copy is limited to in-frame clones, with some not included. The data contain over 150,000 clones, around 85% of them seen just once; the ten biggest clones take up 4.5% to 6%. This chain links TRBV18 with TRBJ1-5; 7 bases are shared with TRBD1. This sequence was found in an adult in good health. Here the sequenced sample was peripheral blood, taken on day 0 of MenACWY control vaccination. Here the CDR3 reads CASSPQGARSNQPQHF. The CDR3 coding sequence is TGTGCCAGCTCACCACAGGGGGCTAGGAGCAATCAGCCCCAGCATTTT.